Ten or more counts support the clone carrying this TCR beta chain. Its antigen is currently unknown. This entry is derived from a study of naive and memory T cell subsets. Whole-study results and caveats: Over 90% of naive TCR sequences appeared only once, unlike memory subsets. Diversity fell and Gini index rose from naive through CM, EM, EMRA.

An equimolar mix of two oligonucleotides served as the beta constant-region primer for TRBC1 and TRBC2. Using its own MiXCR run on the UMI-ligation and nested PCR reads, TCRdb lists one record per CDR3 protein. The profile shows 70,000 to 95,000 distinct CDR3 sequences, 7% to 8% of them singletons. Germline lookup yields CDR1 SEHNR and CDR2 FQNEAQ (reference sequence). V was shortened by 7 bases and J by 0 bases, with 7 bases between the two germline ends. The CDR3 has 14 amino acids. Material for sequencing was central memory CD4+ T cells from blood. V usage is TRBV7-9 and J usage is TRBJ1-6; D is undetermined. This TCR derives from a human donor in good health. CDR3 protein: CASMESSYNSPLHF. CDR3 nucleotides: TGTGCCAGCATGGAGAGCTCCTATAATTCACCCCTCCACTTT.